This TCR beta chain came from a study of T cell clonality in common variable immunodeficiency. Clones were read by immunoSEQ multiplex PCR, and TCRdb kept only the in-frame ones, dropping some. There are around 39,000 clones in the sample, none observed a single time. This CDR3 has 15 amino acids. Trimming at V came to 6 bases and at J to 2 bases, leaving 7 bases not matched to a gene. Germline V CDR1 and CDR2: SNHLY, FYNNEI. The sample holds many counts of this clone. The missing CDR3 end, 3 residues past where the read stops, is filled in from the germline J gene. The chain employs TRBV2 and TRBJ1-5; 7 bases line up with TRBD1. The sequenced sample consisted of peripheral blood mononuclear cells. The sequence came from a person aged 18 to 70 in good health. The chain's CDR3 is CASRSDRVGNQPQHF. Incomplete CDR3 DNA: TGTGCCAGCAGATCCGACAGGGTCGGCAATCAGCCC.